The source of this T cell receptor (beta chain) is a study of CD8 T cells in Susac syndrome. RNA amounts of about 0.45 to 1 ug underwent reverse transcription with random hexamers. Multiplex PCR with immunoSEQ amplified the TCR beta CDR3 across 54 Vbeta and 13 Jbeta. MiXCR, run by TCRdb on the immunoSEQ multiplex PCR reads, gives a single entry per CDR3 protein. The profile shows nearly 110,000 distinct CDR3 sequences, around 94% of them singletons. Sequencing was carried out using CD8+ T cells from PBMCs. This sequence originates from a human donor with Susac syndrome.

Written as DNA, the CDR3 is TGTGCCAGCAGCTTAGGGACAGCGGCCTACAATGAGCAGTTCTTC. The encoded protein is CASSLGTAAYNEQFF. The V gene is TRBV7-9, the J gene TRBJ2-1, with D maybe TRBD1 (6 bases). There are 15 residues in the CDR3. The germline CDR1 and CDR2 sequences are SEHNR and FQNEAQ (reference sequence). V dropped 1 base and J dropped 2 bases, with 9 bases sitting between them.